Each of the 15 T cell receptor beta chains below was sequenced from the same sample in a study of cytomegalovirus exposure and HLA in healthy donors. This PCR relied on a set of 60 Vbeta primers and 13 Jbeta primers. TCRdb's table, derived via immunoSEQ multiplex PCR, lists solely in-frame clones and lacks some. Of about 98,000 clones listed, around 80% are singletons. Sequencing input: PBMCs. Receptor source: a man aged 35 to 55 in good health and CMV-seronegative.

This clone was found once. V and J are TRBV5-4 and TRBJ2-3; 9 nucleotides match TRBD1. Trimming took 4 bases from V and 4 from J; bases not matched to a gene: 10. Looked up from germline, CDR1 is SGHNT and CDR2 is YYREEE (reference sequence). The CDR3 runs 16 residues. The CDR3 is CASSRPRQGVPDTQYF. The CDR3 DNA reads as TGTGCCAGCAGCCGCCCCCGACAGGGGGTCCCAGATACGCAGTATTTT.

The CDR3 nucleotides read TGTGCCAGCAGCTCAGGACAGCTCCAAGAGACCCAGTACTTC. It is translated as CASSSGQLQETQYF. J is TRBJ2-5 and V is TRBV5-5; the D gene is possibly TRBD1 (6 bases). CDR1 and CDR2 (germline): SGHKS, YYEKEE (reference sequence). Between the trimmed V and J ends, which lost 3 bases and 1 base, there was a span of 10 bases. This CDR3 has 14 residues. The full variable domain, in which reference TRBV5-5 and TRBJ2-5 provide the parts outside the CDR3, is DAGVTQSPTHLIKTRGQQVTLRCSPISGHKSVSWYQQVLGQGPQFIFQYYEKEERGRGNFPDRFSARQFPNYSSELNVNALLLGDSALYLCASSSGQLQETQYFGPGTRLLVL.

CDR3 sequence: CASSPRLGGGRNEQFF. The CDR3, as DNA: TGTGCCAGCAGCCCTAGGTTAGGGGGGGGTAGAAATGAGCAGTTCTTC. V gene TRBV7-2 combines with J gene TRBJ2-1, with a weak D call TRBD2 (7 bases). Trimming took off 5 bases at V and 7 bases at J, with 21 bases between the two ends. The CDR3 has 16 amino acids. The germline V gene has CDR1 SGHTA and CDR2 FQGNSA.

This chain links TRBV9 with TRBJ1-2; maybe TRBD1 (6 bases). Germline CDR1 reads SGDLS; CDR2 reads YYNGEE. The CDR3 covers 14 residues. V was clipped by 0 bases and J by 5 bases, with 11 bases between them. CDR3 residues: CASSVGGGLYGYTF. For the CDR3, the DNA is TGTGCCAGCAGCGTAGGCGGGGGCTTATATGGCTACACCTTC.

The chain combines TRBV5-6 with TRBJ1-6; a possible D gene is TRBD1 (6 bases). Per germline, CDR1 SGHDT and CDR2 YYEEEE. Trimming stripped 5 bases from V and 1 base from J, with 10 bases between. The CDR3 has 15 amino acids. CDR3 sequence reads: CASRSTGSYNSPLHF. CDR3 coding DNA: TGTGCCAGCAGGTCTACAGGGTCCTATAATTCACCCCTCCACTTT.

The V and J genes are TRBV6-1 and TRBJ2-3; the D is unclear. The ends were cut back, 0 bases at V and 0 bases at J, with 7 bases in the middle. Germline loops: CDR1 MNHNS, CDR2 SASEGT. This CDR3 spans 15 amino acids. The CDR3 coding sequence is TGTGCCAGCAGTGAAGCCATAACAAGCACAGATACGCAGTATTTT. Encoded protein: CASSEAITSTDTQYF.

The chain recombines TRBV19 with TRBJ2-5, with unresolved D. The CDR3 is 15 amino acids. V lost 1 base, J lost 5 bases, and 14 bases lay in between. Germline V gene sequence: CDR1 LNHDA, CDR2 SQIVND (reference sequence). This chain's CDR3 is CASSIVGSPSETQYF. The DNA of the CDR3 is TGTGCCAGTAGTATAGTGGGCAGTCCTTCGGAGACCCAGTACTTC.

This chain links TRBV23-1 with TRBJ1-2; TRBD1 might be the D (6 bases). TRBV23-1 is assigned to the ORF class and has an uncertain function. V lost 0 bases and J lost 8, with 22 bases in between. This CDR3 has 17 residues. CDR3 amino acids: CASSQSKICRDMCGYTF. The DNA for the CDR3 is TGCGCCAGCAGTCAATCCAAGATTTGCCGGGACATGTGCGGCTACACCTTC.

The chain has TRBV27 and TRBJ1-2; D not certain. The CDR3 consists of 13 residues. The germline CDR1 and CDR2 sequences are MNHEY and SMNVEV (reference sequence). Between the trimmed V and J ends, which lost 3 bases and 8 bases, there was a span of 13 bases. The CDR3 sequence is CASSFLSGWGYTF. The CDR3 DNA follows: TGTGCCAGCAGTTTCCTTTCTGGCTGGGGCTACACCTTC.

V is TRBV19 and J is TRBJ1-1, with a possible D match to TRBD1 (5 bases). Germline V CDR1 and CDR2: LNHDA, SQIVND (reference sequence). The V end was cut by 6 bases, the J end by 1 base, with 12 bases between. The CDR3 spans 14 residues. The CDR3 nucleotides are TGTGCCAGTAGCTTAGACAGTTCGAACACTGAAGCTTTCTTT. This translates into CASSLDSSNTEAFF. Together with reference TRBV19 and TRBJ1-1, the CDR3 gives the full variable domain: DGGITQSPKYLFRKEGQNVTLSCEQNLNHDAMYWYRQDPGQGLRLIYYSQIVNDFQKGDIAEGYSVSREKKESFPLTVTSAQKNPTAFYLCASSLDSSNTEAFFGQGTRLTVV.

The chain joins TRBV7-7 to TRBJ2-7; TRBD1 agrees at 9 bases. The trim removed 1 base at V and 2 bases at J, leaving 3 bases unmatched. This CDR3 has 15 amino acids. Germline V gene sequence: CDR1 SSHAT, CDR2 FNYEAQ (reference sequence). CDR3 region: CASSLGTGDTYEQYF. In DNA, the CDR3 is TGTGCCAGCAGCTTAGGGACAGGGGATACCTACGAGCAGTACTTC.

The rearrangement links TRBV6-5 to TRBJ1-5, with 8 bases aligning to TRBD1. The CDR3 is 15 amino acids. Per germline, CDR1 MNHEY and CDR2 SVGAGI. Trimming at V came to 4 bases and at J to 6 bases, leaving 8 bases not matched to a gene. This CDR3 reads CASSFGQGASQPQHF. DNA for the CDR3: TGTGCCAGCAGTTTTGGGCAGGGGGCGTCTCAGCCCCAGCATTTT.

V and J are TRBV29-1 and TRBJ2-5; maybe TRBD1 (6 bases). The germline gives CDR1 SQVTM, CDR2 ANQGSEA. The CDR3 extends over 13 amino acids. The V gene lost 6 bases and the J gene lost 1 base, with 12 bases spanning the gap. For the CDR3, the DNA is TGCAGCGTAAGAGGACAGCCCCAAGAGACCCAGTACTTC. Translation: CSVRGQPQETQYF.

The J gene is TRBJ2-7, the V gene TRBV7-3, with TRBD1 matching over 9 bases. The germline V gene has CDR1 SGHTA and CDR2 FQGTGA. CDR3 length equals 15 residues. Germline trimming cut 3 bases from V and 1 base from J; bases unmatched to any gene: 4. This CDR3 is CASSLGQGVSYEQYF. CDR3 coding DNA: TGTGCCAGCAGCTTGGGACAGGGAGTTTCCTACGAGCAGTACTTC.

The chain uses TRBV4-2 and TRBJ2-6, with a tentative D call TRBD2 (7 bases). The CDR3 contains 18 residues. Germline CDR1 and CDR2: LGHNA and YNFKEQ. V was cut by 0 bases and J by 3 bases, with 15 bases left in between. CDR3 nucleotides: TGTGCCAGCAGCCAAGATTCAGAGGGGGAGGGTGGGGCCAACGTCCTGACTTTC. Encoded protein: CASSQDSEGEGGANVLTF.